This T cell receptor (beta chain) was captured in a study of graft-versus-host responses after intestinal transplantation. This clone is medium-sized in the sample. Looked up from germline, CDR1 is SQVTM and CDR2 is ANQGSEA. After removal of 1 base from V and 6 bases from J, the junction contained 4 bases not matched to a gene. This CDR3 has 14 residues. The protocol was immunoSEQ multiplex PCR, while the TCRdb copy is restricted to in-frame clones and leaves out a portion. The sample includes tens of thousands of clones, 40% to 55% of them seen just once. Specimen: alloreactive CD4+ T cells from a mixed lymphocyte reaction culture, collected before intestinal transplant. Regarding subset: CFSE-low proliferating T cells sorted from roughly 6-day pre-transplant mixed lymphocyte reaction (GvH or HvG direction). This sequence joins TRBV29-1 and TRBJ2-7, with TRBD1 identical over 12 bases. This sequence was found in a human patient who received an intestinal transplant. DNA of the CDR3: TGCAGCGTTGAAGTCGGGACAGGGGGCCCCGAGCAGTACTTC. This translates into CSVEVGTGGPEQYF.